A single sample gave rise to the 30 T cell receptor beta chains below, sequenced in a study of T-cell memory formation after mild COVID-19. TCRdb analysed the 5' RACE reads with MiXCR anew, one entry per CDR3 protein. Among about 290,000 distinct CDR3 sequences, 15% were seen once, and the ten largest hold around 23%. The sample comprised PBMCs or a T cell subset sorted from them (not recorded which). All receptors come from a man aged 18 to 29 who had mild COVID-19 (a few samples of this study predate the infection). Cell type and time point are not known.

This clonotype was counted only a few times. The CDR3 DNA follows: TGCAGCGTTGAACCCGTCCAGGATCCAGATACGCAGTATTTT. Its translation: CSVEPVQDPDTQYF. V gene TRBV29-1 combines with J gene TRBJ2-3; unclear D gene. Trimming removed 2 bases at V and 4 bases at J, with 13 bases between. CDR3 length equals 14 residues. Per the germline V gene, CDR1 is SQVTM and CDR2 is ANQGSEA.

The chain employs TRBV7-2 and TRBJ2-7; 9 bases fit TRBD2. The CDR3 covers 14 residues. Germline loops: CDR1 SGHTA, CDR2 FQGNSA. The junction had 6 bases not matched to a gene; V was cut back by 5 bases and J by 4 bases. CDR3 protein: CASSHSGGPYEQYF. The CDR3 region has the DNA TGTGCCAGCAGCCATAGCGGGGGCCCTTACGAGCAGTACTTC.

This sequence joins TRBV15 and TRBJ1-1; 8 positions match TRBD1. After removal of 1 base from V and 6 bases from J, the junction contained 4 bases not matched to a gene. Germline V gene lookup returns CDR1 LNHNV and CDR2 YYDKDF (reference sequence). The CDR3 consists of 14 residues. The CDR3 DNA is TGTGCCACCAGCAGAGCGGACAGGGAAGCTGAAGCTTTCTTT. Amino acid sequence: CATSRADREAEAFF.

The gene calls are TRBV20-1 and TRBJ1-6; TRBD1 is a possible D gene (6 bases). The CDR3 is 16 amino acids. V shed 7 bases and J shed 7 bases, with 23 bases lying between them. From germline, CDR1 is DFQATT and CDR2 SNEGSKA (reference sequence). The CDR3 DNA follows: TGCAGTGTCAGGGGAGGAGCGGGCCAGATAAATTCACCCCTCCACTTT. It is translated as CSVRGGAGQINSPLHF.

CDR3 protein: CASSPPFGQDFNEKLFF. The CDR3, as DNA: TGTGCCAGCAGTCCCCCCTTCGGACAGGACTTTAATGAAAAACTGTTTTTT. The V and J genes are TRBV28 and TRBJ1-4; TRBD1 agrees at 7 bases. Germline V gene sequence: CDR1 MDHEN, CDR2 SYDVKM. The J segment lost 4 bases and the V segment lost 5 bases, leaving 13 bases of the junction unmatched. The CDR3 extends over 17 amino acids.

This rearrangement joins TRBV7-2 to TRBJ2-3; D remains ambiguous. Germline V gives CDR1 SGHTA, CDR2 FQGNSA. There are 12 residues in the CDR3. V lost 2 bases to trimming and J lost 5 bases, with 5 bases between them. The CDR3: CASSLYVDTQYF. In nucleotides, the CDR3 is TGTGCCAGCAGCTTATATGTAGATACGCAGTATTTT.

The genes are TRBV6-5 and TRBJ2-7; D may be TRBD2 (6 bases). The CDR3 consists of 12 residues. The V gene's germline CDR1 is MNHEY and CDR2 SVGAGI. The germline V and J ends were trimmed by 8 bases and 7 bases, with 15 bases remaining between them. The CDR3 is CASAGARGEQYF. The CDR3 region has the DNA TGTGCCAGCGCCGGGGCACGGGGGGAGCAGTACTTC.

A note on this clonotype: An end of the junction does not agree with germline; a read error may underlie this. Written as DNA, the CDR3 is TGCGCCAGCAGCCAAGAGGGACTACAGCAGTTATTC. Translation gives CASSQEGLQQLF. The rearrangement uses TRBV4-3 and TRBJ2-1; 7 bases agree with TRBD2. Germline CDR1 is LGHNA and CDR2 is YSLEER. The CDR3 covers 12 residues.

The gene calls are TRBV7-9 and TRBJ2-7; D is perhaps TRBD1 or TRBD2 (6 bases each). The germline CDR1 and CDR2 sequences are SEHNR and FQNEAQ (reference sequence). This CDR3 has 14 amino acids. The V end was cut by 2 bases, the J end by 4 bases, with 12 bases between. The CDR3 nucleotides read TGTGCCAGCAGCTTACAATCGGGGGCGTACGAGCAGTACTTC. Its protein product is CASSLQSGAYEQYF. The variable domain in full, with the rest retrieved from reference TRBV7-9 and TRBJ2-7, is DTGVSQNPRHKITKRGQNVTFRCDPISEHNRLYWYRQTLGQGPEFLTYFQNEAQLEKSRLLSDRFSAERPKGSFSTLEIQRTEQGDSAMYLCASSLQSGAYEQYFGPGTRLTVT.

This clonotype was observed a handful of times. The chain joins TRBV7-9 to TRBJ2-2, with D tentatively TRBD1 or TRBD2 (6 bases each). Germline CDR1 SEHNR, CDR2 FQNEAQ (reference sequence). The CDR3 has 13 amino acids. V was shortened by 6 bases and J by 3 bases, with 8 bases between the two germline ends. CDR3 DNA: TGTGCCAGCAGAAGGGGGGACACCGGGGAGCTGTTTTTT. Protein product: CASRRGDTGELFF.

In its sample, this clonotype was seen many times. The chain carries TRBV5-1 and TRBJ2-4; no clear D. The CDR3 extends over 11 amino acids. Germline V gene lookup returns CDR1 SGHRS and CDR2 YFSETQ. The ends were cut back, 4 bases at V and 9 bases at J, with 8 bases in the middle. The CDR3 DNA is TGCGCCAGCAGCGTGGAAGCCATTCAGTACTTC. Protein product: CASSVEAIQYF.

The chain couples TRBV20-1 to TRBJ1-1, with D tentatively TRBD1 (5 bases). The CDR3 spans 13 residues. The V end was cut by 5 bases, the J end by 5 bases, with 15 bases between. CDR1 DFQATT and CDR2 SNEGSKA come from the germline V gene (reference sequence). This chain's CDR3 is CSAATGAGTEAFF. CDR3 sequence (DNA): TGCAGTGCTGCAACCGGGGCTGGAACTGAAGCTTTCTTT.

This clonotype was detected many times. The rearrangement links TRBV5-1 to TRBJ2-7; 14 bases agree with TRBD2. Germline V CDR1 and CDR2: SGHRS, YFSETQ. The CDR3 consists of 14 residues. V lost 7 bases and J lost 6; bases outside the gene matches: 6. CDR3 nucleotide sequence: TGCGCCAGCCGAACCGGACTAGCGGGGGGCGAGCAGTACTTC. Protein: CASRTGLAGGEQYF.

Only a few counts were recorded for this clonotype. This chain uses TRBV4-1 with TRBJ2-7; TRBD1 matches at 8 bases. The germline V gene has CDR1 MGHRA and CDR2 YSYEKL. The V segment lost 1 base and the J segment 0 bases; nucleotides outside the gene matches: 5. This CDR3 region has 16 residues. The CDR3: CASSQATGGFSYEQYV. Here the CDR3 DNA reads TGCGCCAGCAGCCAAGCCACAGGGGGTTTCTCCTACGAGCAGTACGTC.

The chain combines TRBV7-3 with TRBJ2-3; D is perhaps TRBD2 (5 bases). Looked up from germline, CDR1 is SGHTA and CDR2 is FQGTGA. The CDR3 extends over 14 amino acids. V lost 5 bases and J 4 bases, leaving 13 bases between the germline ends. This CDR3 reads CASSLGLGADTQYF. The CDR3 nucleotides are TGTGCCAGCAGCCTCGGACTTGGCGCAGATACGCAGTATTTT.

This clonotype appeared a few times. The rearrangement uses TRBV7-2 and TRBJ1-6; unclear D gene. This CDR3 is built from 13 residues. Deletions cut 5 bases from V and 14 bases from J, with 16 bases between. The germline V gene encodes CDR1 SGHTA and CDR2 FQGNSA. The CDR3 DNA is TGTGCCAGCAGCCCCCGACCTCTGGTCACCCTCCACTTT. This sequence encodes CASSPRPLVTLHF.

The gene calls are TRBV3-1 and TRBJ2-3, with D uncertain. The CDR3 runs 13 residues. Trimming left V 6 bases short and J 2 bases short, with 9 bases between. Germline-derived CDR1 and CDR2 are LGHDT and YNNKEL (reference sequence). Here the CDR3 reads CASRYRDTDTQYF. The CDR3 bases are TGTGCCAGCAGGTACAGAGACACAGATACGCAGTATTTT.

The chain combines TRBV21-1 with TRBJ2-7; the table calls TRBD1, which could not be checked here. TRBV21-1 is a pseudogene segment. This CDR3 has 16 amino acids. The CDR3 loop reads CASSKLWTGGPYEQYV. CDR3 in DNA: TGTGCCAGCAGCAAATTGTGGACAGGGGGCCCCTACGAGCAGTACGTC.

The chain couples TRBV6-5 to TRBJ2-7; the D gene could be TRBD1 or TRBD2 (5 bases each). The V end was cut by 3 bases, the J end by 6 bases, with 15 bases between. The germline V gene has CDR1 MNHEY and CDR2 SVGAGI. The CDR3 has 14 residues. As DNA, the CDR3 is TGTGCCAGCAGTTATTCTCCGGGGCTTAGCGAGCAGTACTTC. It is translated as CASSYSPGLSEQYF.

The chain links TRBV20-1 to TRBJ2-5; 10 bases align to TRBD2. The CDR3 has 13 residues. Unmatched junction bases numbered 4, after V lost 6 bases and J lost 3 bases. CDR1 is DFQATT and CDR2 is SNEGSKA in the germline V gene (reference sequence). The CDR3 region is CSAAGLAEETQYF. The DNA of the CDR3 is TGCAGTGCGGCCGGACTAGCGGAAGAGACCCAGTACTTC.

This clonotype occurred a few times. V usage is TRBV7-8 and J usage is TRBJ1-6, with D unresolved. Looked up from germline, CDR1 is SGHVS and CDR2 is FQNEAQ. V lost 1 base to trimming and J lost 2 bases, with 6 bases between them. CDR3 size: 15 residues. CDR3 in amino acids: CASSLVRTYNSPLHF. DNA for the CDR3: TGTGCCAGCAGCTTAGTCCGTACCTATAATTCACCCCTCCACTTT.

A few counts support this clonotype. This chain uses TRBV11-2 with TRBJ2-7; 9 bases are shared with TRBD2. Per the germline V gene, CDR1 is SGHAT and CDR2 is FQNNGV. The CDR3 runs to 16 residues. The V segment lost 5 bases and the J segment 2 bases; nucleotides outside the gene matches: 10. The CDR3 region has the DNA TGTGCCAGCAGCACTCACGCGGCTAGCGGGACCTACGAGCAGTACTTC. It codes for CASSTHAASGTYEQYF.

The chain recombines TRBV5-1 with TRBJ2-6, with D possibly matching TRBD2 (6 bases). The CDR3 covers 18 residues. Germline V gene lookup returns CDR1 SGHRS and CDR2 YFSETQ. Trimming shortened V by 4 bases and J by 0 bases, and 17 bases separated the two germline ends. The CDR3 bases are TGCGCCAGCAGCCTCGCCGGGGGACCAAACTCTGGGGCCAACGTCCTGACTTTC. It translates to CASSLAGGPNSGANVLTF.

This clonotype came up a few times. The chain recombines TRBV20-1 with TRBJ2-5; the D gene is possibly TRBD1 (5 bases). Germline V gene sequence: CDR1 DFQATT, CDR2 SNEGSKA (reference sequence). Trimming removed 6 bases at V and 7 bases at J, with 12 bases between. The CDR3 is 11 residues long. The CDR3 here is CSAPAGRTQYF. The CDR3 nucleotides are TGCAGTGCCCCAGCAGGGCGGACCCAGTACTTC.

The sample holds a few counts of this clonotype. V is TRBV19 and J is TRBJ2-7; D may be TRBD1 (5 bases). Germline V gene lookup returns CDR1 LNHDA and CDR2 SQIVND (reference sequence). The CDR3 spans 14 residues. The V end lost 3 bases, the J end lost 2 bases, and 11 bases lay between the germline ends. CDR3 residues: CASSMTVPAYEQYF. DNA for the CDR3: TGTGCCAGTAGTATGACAGTGCCAGCCTACGAGCAGTACTTC.

CDR3 nucleotides: TGTGCCTGGGAGGGTCGAGCGGGCCCATCCTCCTACGAGCAGTACTTC. It is translated as CAWEGRAGPSSYEQYF. V is TRBV30 and J is TRBJ2-7; TRBD2 might be the D (6 bases). The V end lost 5 bases, the J end lost 0 bases, and 20 bases lay between the germline ends. Germline loops: CDR1 GTSNPN, CDR2 SVGIG (reference sequence). The CDR3 contains 16 residues.

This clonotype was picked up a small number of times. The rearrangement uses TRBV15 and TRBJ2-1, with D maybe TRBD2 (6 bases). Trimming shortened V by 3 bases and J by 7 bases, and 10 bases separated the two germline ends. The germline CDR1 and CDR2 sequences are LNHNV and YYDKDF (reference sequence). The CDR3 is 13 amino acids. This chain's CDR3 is CATSRSSENEQFF. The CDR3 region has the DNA TGTGCCACCAGCAGGTCTAGCGAAAATGAGCAGTTCTTC.

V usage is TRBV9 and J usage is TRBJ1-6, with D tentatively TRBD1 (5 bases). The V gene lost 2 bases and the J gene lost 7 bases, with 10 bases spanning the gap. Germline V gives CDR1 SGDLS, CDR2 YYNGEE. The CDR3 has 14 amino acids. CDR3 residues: CASSVARVNSPLHF. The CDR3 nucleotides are TGTGCCAGCAGCGTCGCCAGGGTGAATTCACCCCTCCACTTT.

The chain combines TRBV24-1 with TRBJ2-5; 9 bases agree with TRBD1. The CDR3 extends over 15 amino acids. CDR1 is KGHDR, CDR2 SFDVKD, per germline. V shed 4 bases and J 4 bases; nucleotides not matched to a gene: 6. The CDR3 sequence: CATSEAGTGLETQYF. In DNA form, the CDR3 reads TGTGCCACCAGTGAAGCCGGGACAGGGTTAGAGACCCAGTACTTC.

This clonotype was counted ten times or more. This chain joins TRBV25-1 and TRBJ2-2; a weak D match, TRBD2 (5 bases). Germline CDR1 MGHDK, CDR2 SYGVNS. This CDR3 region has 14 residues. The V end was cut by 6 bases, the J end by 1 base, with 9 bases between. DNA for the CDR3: TGTGCCAGCAGGGAGAGCGGGAACACCGGGGAGCTGTTTTTT. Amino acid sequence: CASRESGNTGELFF.